This entry lists 8 T cell receptor beta chains sequenced from one sample in a study of blood T cell repertoires in COVID-19. Clones were read by immunoSEQ multiplex PCR, and TCRdb kept only the in-frame ones, dropping some. The sample records some 100,000 clones, approximately 89% being singletons. The sample comprised peripheral blood. The receptors originated from a man between 50 and 59 years old with acute or convalescent COVID-19.

The genes are TRBV12-3 or TRBV12-4 and TRBJ1-3, with 8 bases that match TRBD1. The junction had 11 bases not matched to a gene; V was cut back by 8 bases and J by 11 bases. This CDR3 has 13 residues. The CDR3 nucleotides read TGTGCCAGCCGACAGGGGTCCTATGTACCCATATATTTT. It yields the protein CASRQGSYVPIYF.

The chain combines TRBV5-5 with TRBJ2-3, with D hard to call. Looked up from germline, CDR1 is SGHKS and CDR2 is YYEKEE (reference sequence). The CDR3 spans 12 residues. V was cut by 2 bases and J by 4 bases, with 5 bases left in between. The CDR3 region is CASSFAADTQYF. For the CDR3, the DNA is TGTGCCAGCAGCTTTGCGGCAGATACGCAGTATTTT. The whole variable domain, filled in from reference TRBV5-5 and TRBJ2-3, reads DAGVTQSPTHLIKTRGQQVTLRCSPISGHKSVSWYQQVLGQGPQFIFQYYEKEERGRGNFPDRFSARQFPNYSSELNVNALLLGDSALYLCASSFAADTQYFGPGTRLTVL.

This chain connects TRBV9 to TRBJ1-2; D possibly corresponds to TRBD1 (6 bases). The germline gives CDR1 SGDLS, CDR2 YYNGEE. V dropped 3 bases and J dropped 2 bases, with 17 bases sitting between them. The CDR3 loop spans 16 amino acids. Here the CDR3 reads CASSGPQGTFNYGYTF. CDR3 DNA: TGTGCCAGCAGCGGACCTCAGGGGACCTTCAACTATGGCTACACCTTC.

The J gene is TRBJ2-5, the V gene TRBV7-9, with TRBD2 identical over 8 bases. Germline CDR1 reads SEHNR; CDR2 reads FQNEAQ (reference sequence). The CDR3 is made up of 14 amino acids. With 5 bases clipped from V and 7 bases from J, the junction kept 9 bases outside the gene matches. This CDR3 reads CASSHALREGTQYF. The CDR3 bases are TGTGCCAGCAGCCATGCCTTACGGGAGGGGACCCAGTACTTC.

The V gene is TRBV5-1, the J gene TRBJ1-2; 8 bases map to TRBD1. The junction had 5 bases not matched to a gene; V was cut back by 2 bases and J by 8 bases. Looked up from germline, CDR1 is SGHRS and CDR2 is YFSETQ. The CDR3 has 13 amino acids. The CDR3 sequence is CASSLQGEQGYTF. The CDR3, as DNA: TGCGCCAGCAGCTTACAGGGGGAACAAGGCTACACCTTC.

This clone was detected only once. The rearrangement uses TRBV27 and TRBJ1-6; D is unclear. The CDR3 sequence is 15 residues long. Germline CDR1 is MNHEY and CDR2 is SMNVEV (reference sequence). Between the trimmed V and J ends, which lost 3 bases and 0 bases, there was a span of 6 bases. As DNA, the CDR3 is TGTGCCAGCAGTTTTTCCAGCTCCTATAATTCACCCCTCCACTTT. This codes for CASSFSSSYNSPLHF.

The chain uses TRBV29-1 and TRBJ2-7; D is perhaps TRBD1 (6 bases). Trimming stripped 6 bases from V and 2 bases from J, with 11 bases between. This CDR3 is built from 12 residues. Germline values: CDR1 SQVTM, CDR2 ANQGSEA. The CDR3 bases are TGCAGCGTCGGGGACACTACCTACGAGCAGTACTTC. The encoded protein is CSVGDTTYEQYF.

The rearrangement links TRBV4-2 to TRBJ2-3, with 7 bases identical to TRBD2. Unmatched junction bases numbered 11, after V lost 4 bases and J lost 4 bases. Germline V gene sequence: CDR1 LGHNA, CDR2 YNFKEQ. The CDR3 consists of 16 residues. Here the CDR3 reads CASSLRTSRSPDTQYF. The DNA for the CDR3 is TGTGCCAGCAGCCTCCGGACTAGTCGTTCCCCAGATACGCAGTATTTT.